A single sample is the source of the 23 T cell receptor beta chains below, sequenced in a study of T cell responses to AZD1222 COVID-19 vaccine. The table came from immunoSEQ multiplex PCR; TCRdb's copy has only in-frame clones and leaves some out. The sample contains some 120,000 clones, 80% to 90% of which appear only once. The sequences come from peripheral blood, collected on day 0 of MenACWY control vaccination. These TCRs come from an adult in good health.

This chain uses TRBV19 with TRBJ1-2; D unresolved. From germline, CDR1 is LNHDA and CDR2 SQIVND (reference sequence). The length of the CDR3 is 11 residues. V dropped 6 bases and J dropped 4 bases, with 6 bases sitting between them. This CDR3 is CASRAVYGYTF. CDR3 in DNA: TGTGCCAGTAGGGCGGTCTATGGCTACACCTTC.

This rearrangement joins TRBV7-9 to TRBJ1-1; D gene uncertain. Trimming left V 0 bases short and J 5 bases short, with 10 bases between. The CDR3 sequence is 14 residues long. Germline CDR1 is SEHNR and CDR2 is FQNEAQ (reference sequence). In DNA form, the CDR3 reads TGTGCCAGCAGCTTAGCCGGCATCTCGACTGAAGCTTTCTTT. It encodes CASSLAGISTEAFF.

The CDR3 nucleotides read TGTGCCAGCAGCTTACAGGGGCCTGGAAACACCATATATTTT. Amino acids: CASSLQGPGNTIYF. The chain recombines TRBV7-2 with TRBJ1-3; TRBD1 might be the D (6 bases). Trimming shortened V by 2 bases and J by 2 bases, and 7 bases separated the two germline ends. CDR1 is SGHTA and CDR2 is FQGNSA in the germline V gene. CDR3 size: 14 residues.

The chain is built from TRBV2 and TRBJ2-7, with D hard to call. This CDR3 has 14 amino acids. Trimming took off 6 bases at V and 6 bases at J, with 18 bases between the two ends. The germline V gene has CDR1 SNHLY and CDR2 FYNNEI. DNA for the CDR3: TGTGCCAGCAGCCCCGAGGTGTTTCAGTCCGAGCAGTACTTC. This sequence encodes CASSPEVFQSEQYF.

For the CDR3, the DNA is TGTGCCAGCAGTGAAGGCCGGGGATCTCCTAGCACAGATACGCAGTATTTT. It encodes CASSEGRGSPSTDTQYF. The chain joins TRBV2 to TRBJ2-3; TRBD2 might be the D (5 bases). Germline loops: CDR1 SNHLY, CDR2 FYNNEI. V dropped 1 base and J dropped 0 bases, with 14 bases sitting between them. This CDR3 comprises 17 residues. The whole variable domain, filled in from reference TRBV2 and TRBJ2-3, reads EPEVTQTPSHQVTQMGQEVILRCVPISNHLYFYWYRQILGQKVEFLVSFYNNEISEKSEIFDDQFSVERPDGSNFTLKIRSTKLEDSAMYFCASSEGRGSPSTDTQYFGPGTRLTVL.

For the CDR3, the DNA is TGTGCCAGCAGCTTGACCCCGAATCAGCCCCAGCATTTT. Translation gives CASSLTPNQPQHF. The chain recombines TRBV5-6 with TRBJ1-5; D remains unclear. The CDR3 contains 13 residues. Germline V gene lookup returns CDR1 SGHDT and CDR2 YYEEEE. Deletions cut 1 base from V and 4 bases from J, with 6 bases between.

The rearrangement joins TRBV6-2 or TRBV6-3 to TRBJ2-1; 8 bases are a match to TRBD1. The trim removed 5 bases at V and 4 bases at J, leaving 4 bases unmatched. The germline CDR1 and CDR2 sequences are MNHEY and SVGEGT. The CDR3 runs to 14 residues. The CDR3 sequence is CASSMDRAYNEQFF. DNA for the CDR3: TGTGCCAGCAGTATGGACAGGGCGTACAATGAGCAGTTCTTC.

This clone was counted a single time. This chain joins TRBV4-2 and TRBJ1-2; D uncertain. The CDR3 covers 17 residues. V lost 1 base and J 8 bases, leaving 23 bases between the germline ends. Germline V gene data show CDR1 as LGHNA and CDR2 as YNFKEQ. The CDR3 region is CASSQVSRVITEGGYTF. Written as DNA, the CDR3 is TGTGCCAGCAGCCAAGTTTCCCGTGTTATAACCGAAGGGGGCTACACCTTC.

The chain carries TRBV7-2 and TRBJ2-7, with D perhaps TRBD2 (5 bases). Germline CDR1 and CDR2: SGHTA and FQGNSA. The CDR3 has 15 amino acids. V was pared by 1 base and J by 0 bases, with 10 bases between. CDR3 DNA: TGTGCCAGCAGCTTAGAAGCTACTAGCTCCTACGAGCAGTACTTC. Translated: CASSLEATSSYEQYF.

This chain links TRBV6-5 with TRBJ1-5, with D hard to call. V lost 8 bases and J lost 3, with 17 bases in between. In germline, CDR1 is MNHEY, CDR2 SVGAGI. The CDR3 has 15 amino acids. The CDR3 is CASWREGRPNQPQHF. As DNA, the CDR3 is TGTGCCAGCTGGAGGGAAGGACGGCCCAATCAGCCCCAGCATTTT.

This rearrangement joins TRBV7-2 to TRBJ2-1; D ambiguous. V was trimmed by 6 bases and J by 5 bases, leaving 23 bases between them. This CDR3 has 17 residues. CDR1 SGHTA and CDR2 FQGNSA come from the germline V gene. CDR3 sequence: CASRSHLSHAEDNEQFF. CDR3 DNA sequence: TGTGCCAGCAGATCTCATCTTTCGCATGCAGAGGACAATGAGCAGTTCTTC.

The chain employs TRBV24-1 and TRBJ2-1; D is unresolved. V lost 2 bases and J lost 5, with 9 bases in between. Germline CDR1 KGHDR, CDR2 SFDVKD. The CDR3 consists of 14 residues. CDR3 nucleotides: TGTGCCACCAGTGATTCCCCCCGCCACAATGAGCAGTTCTTC. This sequence encodes CATSDSPRHNEQFF.

The chain combines TRBV7-6 with TRBJ1-1; the D gene is possibly TRBD1 (5 bases). There are 17 residues in the CDR3. V was cut by 2 bases and J by 4 bases, with 20 bases left in between. Per germline, CDR1 SGHVS and CDR2 FNYEAQ. The DNA of the CDR3 is TGTGCCAGCAGCTTATCCGGGACGGCCCTCGGAGGCACTGAAGCTTTCTTT. It translates to CASSLSGTALGGTEAFF.

The chain combines TRBV6-6 with TRBJ2-1, with 11 bases fitting TRBD2. Per the germline V gene, CDR1 is MNHNY and CDR2 is SVGAGI (reference sequence). The trim removed 0 bases at V and 8 bases at J, leaving 6 bases unmatched. The CDR3 is made up of 16 amino acids. The CDR3 loop reads CASSYSIASGGYEQFF. CDR3 DNA sequence: TGTGCCAGCAGTTACTCGATAGCTAGCGGGGGGTATGAGCAGTTCTTC.

This clone appeared once. The chain is built from TRBV9 and TRBJ2-2, with TRBD2 matching 14 bases. This CDR3 spans 16 amino acids. Germline V gene data show CDR1 as SGDLS and CDR2 as YYNGEE. The ends lost 2 bases at V and 7 bases at J; junction bases unmatched: 4. The CDR3 DNA reads TGTGCCAGCAGCGTGGGACTAGCGGGGGCGGGCGGGGAGCTGTTTTTT. It is translated as CASSVGLAGAGGELFF.

DNA for the CDR3: TGCGCCAGCAGCTCGGACAGGGATGTGGGTTCACCCCTCCACTTT. It encodes CASSSDRDVGSPLHF. The chain employs TRBV5-1 and TRBJ1-6, with 8 positions matching TRBD1. CDR1 is SGHRS, CDR2 YFSETQ, per germline. The CDR3 has 15 amino acids. J lost 9 bases, V lost 3 bases, and 8 bases had no gene match.

This chain links TRBV20-1 with TRBJ2-7; 14 bases agree with TRBD2. The CDR3 runs to 15 residues. The trim removed 3 bases at V and 3 bases at J, leaving 4 bases unmatched. CDR1 and CDR2 from the germline V gene are DFQATT and SNEGSKA (reference sequence). CDR3 in amino acids: CSASLGTSGGYEQYF. CDR3 nucleotide sequence: TGCAGTGCTAGTTTGGGGACTAGCGGGGGCTACGAGCAGTACTTC.

V gene TRBV7-2 combines with J gene TRBJ1-2, with D possibly TRBD1 on 5 matching bases. V was clipped by 4 bases and J by 7 bases, with 19 bases between them. Germline V lookup: CDR1 SGHTA, CDR2 FQGNSA. This CDR3 is 15 amino acids long. CDR3: CASSYQAVGPLGYTF. The CDR3 coding sequence is TGTGCCAGCAGCTACCAAGCAGTGGGGCCACTTGGCTACACCTTC.

V is TRBV28 and J is TRBJ2-3; D is perhaps TRBD1 or TRBD2 (6 bases each). The CDR3 is made up of 15 amino acids. V was clipped by 3 bases and J by 5 bases, with 15 bases between them. CDR1 MDHEN and CDR2 SYDVKM come from the germline V gene. Written as DNA, the CDR3 is TGTGCCAGCAGTTTTTTGGGGGGCGTGGGAGATACGCAGTATTTT. Translated, it gives CASSFLGGVGDTQYF.

The genes are TRBV28 and TRBJ1-2; D might be TRBD1 (5 bases). V lost 6 bases, J lost 5 bases, and 16 bases lay in between. The CDR3 runs 14 residues. Germline V gives CDR1 MDHEN, CDR2 SYDVKM. CDR3 region: CASRDTGSHYGYTF. For the CDR3, the DNA is TGTGCCAGCAGAGATACAGGTTCCCATTATGGCTACACCTTC.

The chain combines TRBV7-9 with TRBJ1-2; D is unclear. In germline, CDR1 is SEHNR, CDR2 FQNEAQ (reference sequence). The CDR3 contains 13 residues. Trimming took off 4 bases at V and 8 bases at J, with 14 bases between the two ends. The DNA for the CDR3 is TGTGCCAGCAGCTCGCCCTCTGTTGGCGGCTACACCTTC. The encoded protein is CASSSPSVGGYTF.

J is TRBJ1-6 and V is TRBV28, with a weak D call TRBD1 (5 bases). The CDR3 loop spans 15 amino acids. Trimming pared 8 bases from V and 10 bases from J, leaving 21 bases between. Germline values: CDR1 MDHEN, CDR2 SYDVKM. In DNA form, the CDR3 reads TGTGCCAGCCGCATCCTATCAGCGGGGGGATCACCCCTCCACTTT. Encoded protein: CASRILSAGGSPLHF.

This chain connects TRBV28 to TRBJ1-2, with 8 positions matching TRBD1. There are 17 residues in the CDR3. V gave up 5 bases and J gave up 8 bases; unmatched junction bases: 19. Germline lookup yields CDR1 MDHEN and CDR2 SYDVKM. The CDR3 DNA sequence: TGTGCCAGCAGTGCTAACGACGAAAAGGGACAGGTGGACGGCTACACCTTC. Amino acids: CASSANDEKGQVDGYTF.